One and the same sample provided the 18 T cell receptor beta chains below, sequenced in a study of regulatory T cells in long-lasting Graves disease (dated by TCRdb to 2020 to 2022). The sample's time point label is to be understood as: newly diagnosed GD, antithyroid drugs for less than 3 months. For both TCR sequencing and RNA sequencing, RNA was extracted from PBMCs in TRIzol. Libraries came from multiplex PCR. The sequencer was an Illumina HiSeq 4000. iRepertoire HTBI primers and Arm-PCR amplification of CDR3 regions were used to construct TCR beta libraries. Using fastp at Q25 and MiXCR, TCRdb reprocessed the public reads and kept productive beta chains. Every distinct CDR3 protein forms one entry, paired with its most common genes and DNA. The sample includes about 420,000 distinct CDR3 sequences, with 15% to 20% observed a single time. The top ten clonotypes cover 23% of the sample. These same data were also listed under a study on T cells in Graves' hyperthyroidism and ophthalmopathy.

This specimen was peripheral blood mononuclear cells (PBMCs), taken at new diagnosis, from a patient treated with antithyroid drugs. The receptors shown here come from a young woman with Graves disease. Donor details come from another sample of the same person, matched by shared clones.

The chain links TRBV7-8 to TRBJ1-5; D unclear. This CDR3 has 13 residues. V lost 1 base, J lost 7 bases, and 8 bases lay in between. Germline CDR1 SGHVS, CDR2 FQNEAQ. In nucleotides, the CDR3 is TGTGCCAGCAGCTTAGGGAGGAGGCAGCCCCAGCATTTT. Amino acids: CASSLGRRQPQHF.

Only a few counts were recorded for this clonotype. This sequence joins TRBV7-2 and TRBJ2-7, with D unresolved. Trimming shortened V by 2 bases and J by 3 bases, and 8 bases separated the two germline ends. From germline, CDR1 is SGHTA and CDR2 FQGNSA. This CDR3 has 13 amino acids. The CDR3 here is CASSLWVGYEQYF. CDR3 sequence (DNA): TGTGCCAGCAGCTTATGGGTGGGCTACGAGCAGTACTTC.

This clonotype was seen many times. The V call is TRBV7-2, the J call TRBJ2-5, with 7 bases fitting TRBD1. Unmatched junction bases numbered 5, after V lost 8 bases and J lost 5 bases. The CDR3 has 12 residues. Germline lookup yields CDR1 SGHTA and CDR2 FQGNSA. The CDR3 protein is CASSADRETQYF. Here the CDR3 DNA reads TGTGCCAGCTCCGCGGACAGGGAGACCCAGTACTTC.

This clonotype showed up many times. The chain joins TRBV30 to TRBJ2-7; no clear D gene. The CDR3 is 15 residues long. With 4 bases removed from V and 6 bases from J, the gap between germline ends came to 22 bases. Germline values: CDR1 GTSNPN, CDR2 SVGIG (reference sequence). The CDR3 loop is CAWTRSADGSSEQYF. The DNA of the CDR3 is TGTGCCTGGACGCGGTCCGCGGACGGTAGCAGCGAGCAGTACTTC.

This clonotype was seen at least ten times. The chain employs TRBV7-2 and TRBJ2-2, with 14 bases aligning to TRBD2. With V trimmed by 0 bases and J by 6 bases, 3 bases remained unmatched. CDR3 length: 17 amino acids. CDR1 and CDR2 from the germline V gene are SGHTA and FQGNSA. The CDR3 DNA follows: TGTGCCAGCAGCTTAGCGGGGACTAGCGGGAGAGCCGGGGAGCTGTTTTTT. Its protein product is CASSLAGTSGRAGELFF.

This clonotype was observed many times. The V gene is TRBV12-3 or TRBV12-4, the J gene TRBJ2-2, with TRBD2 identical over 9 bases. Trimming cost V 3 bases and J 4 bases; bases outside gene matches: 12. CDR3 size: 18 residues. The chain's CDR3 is CASSFLPPGTSLTGELFF. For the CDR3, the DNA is TGTGCCAGCAGTTTCTTACCCCCCGGGACTAGCCTCACCGGGGAGCTGTTTTTT.

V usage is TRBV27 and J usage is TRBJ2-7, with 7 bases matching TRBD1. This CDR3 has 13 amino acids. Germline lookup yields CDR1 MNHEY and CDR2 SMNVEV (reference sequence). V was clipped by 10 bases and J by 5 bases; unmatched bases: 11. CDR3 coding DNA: TGTGCCACCCGAGACAGGGCTGGGCACGAGCAGTACTTC. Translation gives CATRDRAGHEQYF.

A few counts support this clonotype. CDR3 bases: TGTGCCAGCAGTTTGAGGGCCCGCGGAAATACGCAGTATTTT. This encodes CASSLRARGNTQYF. J is TRBJ2-3 and V is TRBV27, with D perhaps TRBD2 (5 bases). CDR3 length equals 14 residues. Germline V lookup: CDR1 MNHEY, CDR2 SMNVEV (reference sequence). The V end was cut by 3 bases, the J end by 7 bases, with 14 bases between.

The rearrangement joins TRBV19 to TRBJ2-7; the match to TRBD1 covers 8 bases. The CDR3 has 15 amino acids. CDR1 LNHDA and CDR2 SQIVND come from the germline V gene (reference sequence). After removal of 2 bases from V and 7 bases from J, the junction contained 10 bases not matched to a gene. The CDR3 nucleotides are TGTGCCAGTAGTATACCGGGACAGGAGGTACTTGAGCAGTACTTC. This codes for CASSIPGQEVLEQYF. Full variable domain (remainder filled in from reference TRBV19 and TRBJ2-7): DGGITQSPKYLFRKEGQNVTLSCEQNLNHDAMYWYRQDPGQGLRLIYYSQIVNDFQKGDIAEGYSVSREKKESFPLTVTSAQKNPTAFYLCASSIPGQEVLEQYFGPGTRLTVT.

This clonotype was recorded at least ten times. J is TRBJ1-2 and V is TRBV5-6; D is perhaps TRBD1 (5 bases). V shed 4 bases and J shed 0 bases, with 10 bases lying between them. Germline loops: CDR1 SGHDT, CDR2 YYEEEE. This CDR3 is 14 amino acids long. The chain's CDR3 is CASSTGRPNYGYTF. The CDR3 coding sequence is TGTGCCAGCAGCACGGGACGGCCTAACTATGGCTACACCTTC.

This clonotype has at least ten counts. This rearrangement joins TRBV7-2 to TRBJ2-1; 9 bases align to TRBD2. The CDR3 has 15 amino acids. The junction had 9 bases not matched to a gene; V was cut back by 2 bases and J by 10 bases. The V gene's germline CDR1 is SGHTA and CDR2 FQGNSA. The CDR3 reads CASSLIAGARPEQFF. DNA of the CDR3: TGTGCCAGCAGCTTAATAGCGGGAGCCCGTCCGGAGCAGTTCTTC.

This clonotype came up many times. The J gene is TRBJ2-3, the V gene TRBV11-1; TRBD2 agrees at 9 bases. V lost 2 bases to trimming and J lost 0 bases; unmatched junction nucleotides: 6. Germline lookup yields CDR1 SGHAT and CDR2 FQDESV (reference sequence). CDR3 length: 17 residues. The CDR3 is CASSLRPLAGSTDTQYF. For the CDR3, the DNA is TGTGCCAGCAGCTTAAGGCCTCTAGCGGGGAGCACAGATACGCAGTATTTT.

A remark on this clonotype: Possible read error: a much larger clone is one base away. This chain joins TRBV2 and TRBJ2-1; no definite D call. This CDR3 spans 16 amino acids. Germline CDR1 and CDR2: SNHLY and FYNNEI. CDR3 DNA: TGTGCCAGCGGTGAAGCCGTCTCCAGCTCCTACAATGAGCAGTTCTTC. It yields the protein CASGEAVSSSYNEQFF.

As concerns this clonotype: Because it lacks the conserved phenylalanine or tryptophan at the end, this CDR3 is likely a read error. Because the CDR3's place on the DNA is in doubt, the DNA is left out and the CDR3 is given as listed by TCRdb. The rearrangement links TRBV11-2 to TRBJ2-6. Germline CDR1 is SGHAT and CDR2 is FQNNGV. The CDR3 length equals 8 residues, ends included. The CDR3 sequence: CASSLGAT.

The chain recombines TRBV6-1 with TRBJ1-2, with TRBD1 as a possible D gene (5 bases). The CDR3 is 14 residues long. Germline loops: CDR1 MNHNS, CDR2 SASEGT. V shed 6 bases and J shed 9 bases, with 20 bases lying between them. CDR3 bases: TGTGCCAGCAGCCGCCGGGACTGGCAGCAGAGCTACACCTTC. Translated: CASSRRDWQQSYTF.

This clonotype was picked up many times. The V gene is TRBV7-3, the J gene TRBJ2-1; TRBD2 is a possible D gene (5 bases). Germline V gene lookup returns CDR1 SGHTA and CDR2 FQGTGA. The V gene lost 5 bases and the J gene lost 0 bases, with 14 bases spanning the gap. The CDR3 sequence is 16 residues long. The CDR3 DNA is TGTGCCAGCAGCCCCCTGAGAGGGTTCTCCTACAATGAGCAGTTCTTC. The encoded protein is CASSPLRGFSYNEQFF. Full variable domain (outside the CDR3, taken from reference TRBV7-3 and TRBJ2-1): GAGVSQTPSNKVTEKGKYVELRCDPISGHTALYWYRQSLGQGPEFLIYFQGTGAADDSGLPNDRFFAVRPEGSVSTLKIQRTERGDSAVYLCASSPLRGFSYNEQFFGPGTRLTVL.

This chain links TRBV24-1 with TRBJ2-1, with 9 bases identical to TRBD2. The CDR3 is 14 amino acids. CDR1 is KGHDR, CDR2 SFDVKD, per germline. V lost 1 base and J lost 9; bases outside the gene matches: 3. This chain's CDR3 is CATSDFGLAFEQFF. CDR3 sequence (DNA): TGTGCCACCAGTGATTTTGGACTAGCGTTTGAGCAGTTCTTC.

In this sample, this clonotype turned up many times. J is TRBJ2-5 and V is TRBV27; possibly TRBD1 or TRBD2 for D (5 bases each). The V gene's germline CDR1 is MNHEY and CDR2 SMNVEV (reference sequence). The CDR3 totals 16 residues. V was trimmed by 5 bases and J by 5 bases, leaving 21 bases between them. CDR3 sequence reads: CASSPSPGTVKETQYF. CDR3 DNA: TGTGCCAGCAGTCCCTCGCCCGGGACGGTGAAGGAGACCCAGTACTTC.